This T cell receptor (beta chain) is from a study of cytomegalovirus exposure and HLA in healthy donors. Germline-derived CDR1 and CDR2 are SQVTM and ANQGSEA. Deletions cut 7 bases from V and 3 bases from J, with 15 bases between. This CDR3 has 13 amino acids. Sequencing was performed with immunoSEQ multiplex PCR; in TCRdb, only in-frame clones are kept and a portion is missing. The sample carries hundreds of thousands of clones, roughly 87% recorded once. Sequenced input: PBMCs. The gene calls are TRBV29-1 and TRBJ1-1, with D perhaps TRBD1 (6 bases). The source of this sequence is a woman aged 30 to 39 in good health and CMV-seronegative. DNA for the CDR3: TGCAGCGGACGACAGGCCGGGGACACTGAAGCTTTCTTT. It translates to CSGRQAGDTEAFF.